This TCR beta chain was retrieved from a study of T cell responses to AZD1222 COVID-19 vaccine. Produced via immunoSEQ multiplex PCR; TCRdb's table is partial and in-frame only. This table holds fewer than 200,000 clones, 90% to 95% found once. The germline V gene encodes CDR1 SGHDN and CDR2 FVKESK. The V gene lost 1 base and the J gene lost 6 bases, with 7 bases spanning the gap. The CDR3 contains 12 residues. The receptor was isolated from an adult in good health. The sample here was peripheral blood, taken on day 0 of AZD1222 vaccination. V gene TRBV14 combines with J gene TRBJ2-7; no clear D gene. The CDR3 loop is CASSQVSAEQYF. The CDR3 DNA is TGTGCCAGCAGCCAAGTTTCTGCCGAGCAGTACTTC.